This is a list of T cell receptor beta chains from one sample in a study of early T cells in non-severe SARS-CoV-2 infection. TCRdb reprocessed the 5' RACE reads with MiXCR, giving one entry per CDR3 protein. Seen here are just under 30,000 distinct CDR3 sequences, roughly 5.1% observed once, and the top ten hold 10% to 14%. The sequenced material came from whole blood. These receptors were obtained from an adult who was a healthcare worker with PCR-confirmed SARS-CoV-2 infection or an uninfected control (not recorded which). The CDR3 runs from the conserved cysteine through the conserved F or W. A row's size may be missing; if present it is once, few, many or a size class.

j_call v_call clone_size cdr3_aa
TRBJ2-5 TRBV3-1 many CASSQAVGAGEETQYF
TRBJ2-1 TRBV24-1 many CATSDAPGTGIYNEQFF
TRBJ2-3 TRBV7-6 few CASSVSGAPSTDTQYF
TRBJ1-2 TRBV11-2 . CASSQGGTGYGYTF
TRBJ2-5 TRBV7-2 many CASSLHPEQETQYF
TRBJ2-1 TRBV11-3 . CASSLGEVYNEQFF
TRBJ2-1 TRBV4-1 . CASSPGQGPGNEQFF
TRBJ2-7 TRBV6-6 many CASSPRTGGVYEQYF
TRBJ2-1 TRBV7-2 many CASSLDSGSGAYNEQFF
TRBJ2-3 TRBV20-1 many CSANGQGLPDTQYF
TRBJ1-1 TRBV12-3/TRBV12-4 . CASSLRSTATEAFF
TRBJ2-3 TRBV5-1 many CASSLAVATDTQYF
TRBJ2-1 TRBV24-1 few CATRDGGAYNEQFF
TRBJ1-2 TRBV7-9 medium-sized CASSLAGGTNYGYTF
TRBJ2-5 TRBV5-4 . CASSREGSAGLKTQYF
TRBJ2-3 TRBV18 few CASSPTGTGGTDTQYF
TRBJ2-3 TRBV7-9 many CASGMGQGIADTQYF
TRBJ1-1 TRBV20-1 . CSARIGSGAFF
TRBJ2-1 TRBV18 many CASSPFSGINEQFF
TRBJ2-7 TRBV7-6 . CASSSHMRGAYEQYF
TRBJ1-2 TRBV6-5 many CASSPHSNNNYGYTF
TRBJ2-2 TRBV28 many CASSLTPGRGGELFF
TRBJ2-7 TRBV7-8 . CATSRWGLPDYEQYF
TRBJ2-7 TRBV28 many CATAGGAYEQYF